The 21 T cell receptor beta chains in this list originate from one sample, sequenced in a study of CD8+ T cells in alopecia areata. RNA extraction was followed by reverse transcription into cDNA, which acted as the sequencing template. Profiling relied on immunoSEQ multiplex PCR, and the TCRdb table lists in-frame clones only, not all of them. The data show roughly 110,000 clones, none appearing only once, with 20% held by the ten largest. Sequenced input: lesional skin. These receptors all come from a C3H/HeJ mouse with alopecia areata. The mouse line has the MHC haplotype H2-k.

In regard to this clone: The genes and germline here are from mouse. The sequenced fragment ends 4 residues before the CDR3 boundary, so the rest is inferred from the germline J gene. V and J are TRBV19 and TRBJ2-5, with D maybe TRBD1 (6 bases). The CDR3 totals 16 residues. From germline, CDR1 is FNHDT and CDR2 SITEND (reference sequence). V was shortened by 2 bases and J by 0 bases, with 13 bases between the two germline ends. CDR3 sequence: CASSMGTKHNQDTQYF. CDR3 DNA (partial): TGTGCCAGCAGTATGGGGACAAAACATAACCAAGAC.

This clone was seen a handful of times. TCRdb and the translated DNA give different amino acids at residue 11; the protein presented here is the one translated from the DNA. The gene names given are mouse names. The read terminates 3 residues before the CDR3 end, so the remaining end is supplied by the germline J gene. The chain joins TRBV19 to TRBJ1-6; a possible D gene is TRBD1 (5 bases). TRBJ1-6 is an open reading frame whose function is uncertain. The germline gives CDR1 FNHDT, CDR2 SITEND (reference sequence). This CDR3 is 14 amino acids long. V lost 0 bases and J lost 10, with 11 bases in between. The CDR3 sequence: CASSIGGAGSPLYF. The sequenced CDR3 bases are TGTGCCAGCAGTATAGGGGGCGCGGGGTCGCCC.

This clone was seen a few times. At residue 12, TCRdb's protein is not the same as the translated DNA, so the protein here was read from the DNA. Gene and germline names: mouse. Coverage ceases 3 residues before the CDR3 finishes, and the germline J gene fills in the end. The chain carries TRBV13-3 and TRBJ1-3; 7 bases line up with TRBD1. Germline loops: CDR1 NNHDY, CDR2 SYVADS. This CDR3 is 15 amino acids long. The V segment lost 2 bases and the J segment 2 bases; nucleotides outside the gene matches: 4. The sequenced CDR3 bases are TGTGCCAGCAGTGAGACAGGGACCCCTGGAAATACG. It codes for CASSETGTPGNT. The whole CDR3 is CASSETGTPGNTLYF.

This clone has more than one count but fewer than ten. Each gene name is a mouse one. The missing CDR3 end, 4 residues past where the read stops, is filled in from the germline J gene. This rearrangement joins TRBV13-3 to TRBJ2-7; D gene unclear. Germline V gene data show CDR1 as NNHDY and CDR2 as SYVADS. The length of the CDR3 is 14 residues. Trimming shortened V by 1 base and J by 3 bases, and 11 bases separated the two germline ends. The covered CDR3 bases are TGTGCCAGCAGTGATCTCGGTGACAACTAT. This translates into CASSDLGDNY. In full, the CDR3 is CASSDLGDNYEQYF.

Turning to this clone: Genes and germline come from the mouse. The read finishes 4 residues shy of the CDR3 end, and the germline J gene is used to complete it. The chain couples TRBV17 to TRBJ2-4, with 8 bases fitting TRBD2. The germline CDR1 and CDR2 sequences are MNHDT and YYDKIL. V shed 5 bases and J 0 bases; nucleotides not matched to a gene: 1. The CDR3 contains 14 residues. CDR3: CASSAGGSQNTLYF. CDR3 DNA (partial): TGTGCTAGCAGTGCTGGGGGGAGTCAAAAC.

As to this clone: Mouse gene names apply. The read falls 4 residues short of the CDR3 end, and the missing part is taken from the germline J gene. The V gene is TRBV13-3, the J gene TRBJ2-7; 7 bases align to TRBD1. V was clipped by 5 bases and J by 3 bases; unmatched bases: 5. The CDR3 covers 13 residues. Looked up from germline, CDR1 is NNHDY and CDR2 is SYVADS. The CDR3 bases that were read are TGTGCCAGCAGAGCGACAGGGATCTAT. It encodes CASRATGIY. The complete CDR3 sequence is CASRATGIYEQYF.

There are a few counts of this clone. Germline and genes: mouse. The read finishes 4 residues shy of the CDR3 end, and the germline J gene is used to complete it. This chain uses TRBV1 with TRBJ1-4; 12 nucleotides line up with TRBD1. Germline V lookup: CDR1 NSQYPW, CDR2 LRSPGD (reference sequence). CDR3 size: 15 residues. CDR3 bases read: TGCACCTGCAGTGTGCCGGGACAGGGGGCCGAA. It specifies CTCSVPGQGAE. The whole CDR3 sequence reads CTCSVPGQGAERLFF.

Of note for this clone: Genes and germline come from the mouse. The chain's CDR3 is CASSTRGQIQDTQYF. The DNA read from the CDR3 is TGTGCCAGCAGTACCCGGGGACAGATCCAAGAC. The genes are TRBV13-3 and TRBJ2-5; 7 nucleotides match TRBD1. The CDR3 end falls 4 residues outside the read, so it is completed with the germline J gene. The CDR3 runs 15 residues. The germline CDR1 and CDR2 sequences are NNHDY and SYVADS. Trimming cost V 4 bases and J 2 bases; bases outside gene matches: 7.

With respect to this clone: Any gene name here is a mouse gene name. The read stops 4 residues short of the end of the CDR3; the missing end is completed from the germline J gene. The chain combines TRBV13-2 with TRBJ2-7, with 8 bases lining up with TRBD2. Germline-derived CDR1 and CDR2 are NNHNN and SYGAGS (reference sequence). The CDR3 is 15 amino acids. The CDR3 DNA, read in part, is TGTGCCAGCGGTGATGCAAACTGGGGGAGATAT. Its protein is CASGDANWGRY. The full CDR3 sequence reads CASGDANWGRYEQYF.

This clone was observed a few times. Gene names follow the mouse nomenclature. The read ends 4 residues shy of where the CDR3 ends; the end is completed using the germline J gene. J is TRBJ1-1 and V is TRBV19; 8 bases are a match to TRBD1. The CDR3 runs to 12 residues. Germline CDR1 reads FNHDT; CDR2 reads SITEND (reference sequence). The part of the CDR3 DNA that was read is TGTGCCAGCAGTTTTACAGGGGGA. Protein product: CASSFTGG. The full CDR3 reads CASSFTGGEVFF.

On this clone: The gene symbols are mouse symbols. The read finishes 4 residues shy of the CDR3 end, and the germline J gene is used to complete it. The rearrangement links TRBV19 to TRBJ2-1; 12 bases align to TRBD2. CDR1 is FNHDT, CDR2 SITEND, per germline (reference sequence). The CDR3 runs 15 residues. The sequenced part of the CDR3 DNA is TGTGCCAGCAGTATTTGGGACTGGGGGGACGCT. Its translation is CASSIWDWGDA. The CDR3 in full is CASSIWDWGDAEQFF. The full variable domain, its missing parts supplied by reference TRBV19 and TRBJ2-1, is GGIITQTPKFLIGQEGQKLTLKCQQNFNHDTMYWYRQDSGKGLRLIYYSITENDLQKGDLSEGYDASREKKSSFSLTVTSAQKNEMAVFLCASSIWDWGDAEQFFGPGTRLTVL.

Notes on this clone: Any gene name here is a mouse gene name. The read falls 4 residues short of the CDR3 end, and the missing part is taken from the germline J gene. This chain joins TRBV13-3 and TRBJ2-4; 9 nucleotides line up with TRBD2. Germline loops: CDR1 NNHDY, CDR2 SYVADS. The CDR3 loop spans 16 amino acids. J was trimmed by 3 bases and V by 3 bases; bases with no gene match: 8. The CDR3 bases that were read are TGTGCCAGCAGTGCCGGGGTGGGGGGGCTGCAAAAC. The encoded protein is CASSAGVGGLQN. The entire CDR3 reads CASSAGVGGLQNTLYF.

This clone was picked up a small number of times. Mouse germline and gene names are used. The sequenced fragment ends 4 residues before the CDR3 boundary, so the rest is inferred from the germline J gene. The chain is built from TRBV13-2 and TRBJ1-1; D possibly corresponds to TRBD1 (5 bases). Germline V lookup: CDR1 NNHNN, CDR2 SYGAGS (reference sequence). There are 13 residues in the CDR3. V lost 4 bases, J lost 3 bases, and 10 bases lay in between. CDR3 sequence: CASGPRDDTEVFF. Partial CDR3 DNA: TGTGCCAGCGGTCCCAGGGATGACACA.

This clone has a handful of counts. The gene names here belong to mouse. The read is 4 residues too short to cover the CDR3 end, so that end is filled in from the germline J gene. This sequence joins TRBV31 and TRBJ1-4; 11 bases fit TRBD1. V lost 0 bases to trimming and J lost 4 bases; unmatched junction nucleotides: 1. This CDR3 is 15 amino acids long. Germline CDR1 GKSSPN, CDR2 SITVG. Partial CDR3 DNA: TGTGCCTGGAGTCTGGGGACAGGGGGCAACGAA. Residues: CAWSLGTGGNE. The CDR3 as a whole reads CAWSLGTGGNERLFF. The whole variable domain, remainder taken from reference TRBV31 and TRBJ1-4, is AQTIHQWPVAEIKAVGSPLSLGCTIKGKSSPNLYWYWQATGGTLQQLFYSITVGQVESVVQLNLSASRPKDDQFILSTEKLLLSHSGFYLCAWSLGTGGNERLFFGHGTKLSVL.

This clone was seen a few times. Mouse gene names and germline throughout. The read terminates 4 residues before the CDR3 end, so the remaining end is supplied by the germline J gene. The rearrangement uses TRBV5 and TRBJ2-7, with 10 bases aligning to TRBD2. With V trimmed by 0 bases and J by 3 bases, 5 bases remained unmatched. Germline V gene lookup returns CDR1 LGHNA and CDR2 YNLKQL (reference sequence). This CDR3 has 16 amino acids. Here the CDR3 reads CASSQESGDWGYEQYF. The CDR3 DNA, read in part, is TGTGCCAGCAGCCAAGAATCGGGGGACTGGGGCTAT.

With respect to this clone: Gene names are the mouse ones. With the read ending 4 residues before the CDR3 end, the germline J gene is used to fill in that end. V gene TRBV19 combines with J gene TRBJ2-1, with 9 nucleotides matching TRBD2. The CDR3 loop spans 13 amino acids. The ends lost 3 bases at V and 6 bases at J; junction bases unmatched: 1. The V gene's germline CDR1 is FNHDT and CDR2 SITEND (reference sequence). The CDR3 DNA, read in part, is TGTGCCAGCAGTACTGGGGGGGGTGCT. The encoded protein is CASSTGGGA. The entire CDR3 reads CASSTGGGAEQFF.

Worth noting for this clone: Gene names follow the mouse nomenclature. The read terminates 4 residues ahead of where the CDR3 ends, so the germline J gene completes it. The chain couples TRBV1 to TRBJ2-1; TRBD1 matches 10 bases. Germline assignment: CDR1 NSQYPW and CDR2 LRSPGD (reference sequence). The CDR3 extends over 15 amino acids. Incomplete CDR3 DNA: TGCACCTGCAGTGCCGGGACAGGGGTGGGGGCT. It yields the protein CTCSAGTGVGA. The whole CDR3 sequence reads CTCSAGTGVGAEQFF.

Of note for this clone: The listed genes are named as in mouse. The CDR3 extends 4 residues past the end of the read, so its final part is completed from the germline J gene. The chain is built from TRBV5 and TRBJ1-4, with 10 positions matching TRBD1. The length of the CDR3 is 15 residues. Germline CDR1 is LGHNA and CDR2 is YNLKQL (reference sequence). CDR3 bases read: TGTGCCAGCAGCCAAGGGGACAGGGGAGGCGAA. It specifies CASSQGDRGGE. The CDR3 in full is CASSQGDRGGERLFF.

This clone has just a few counts. Mouse gene names apply. Read sequence stops 4 residues before the CDR3 end, and the germline J gene provides the missing end. The chain is built from TRBV3 and TRBJ2-7; possible D gene TRBD1, 6 bases. V shed 4 bases and J shed 3 bases, with 7 bases lying between them. Germline-derived CDR1 and CDR2 are SNHLY and FYNGKV (reference sequence). The CDR3 contains 12 residues. The CDR3 DNA, read in part, is TGTGCCAGCAGCTGGGACATCTAT. Translated: CASSWDIY. The full CDR3 sequence reads CASSWDIYEQYF.

This clone was seen a handful of times. The gene symbols are mouse symbols. The missing CDR3 end, 4 residues past where the read stops, is filled in from the germline J gene. The gene calls are TRBV1 and TRBJ1-2; 8 bases are shared with TRBD1. Trimming removed 2 bases from V and 2 bases from J; junction bases left unmatched: 1. From germline, CDR1 is NSQYPW and CDR2 LRSPGD (reference sequence). This CDR3 comprises 14 residues. The CDR3 spells CTCSAWDRNSDYTF. The sequenced CDR3 bases are TGCACCTGCAGTGCATGGGACAGGAACTCC. Full variable domain (rest looked up from reference TRBV1 and TRBJ1-2): VTLLEQNPRWRLVPRGQAVNLRCILKNSQYPWMSWYQQDLQKQLQWLFTLRSPGDKEVKSLPGADYLATRVTDTELRLQVANMSQGRTLYCTCSAWDRNSDYTFGSGTRLLVI.

The sample holds many counts of this clone. At residue 12, TCRdb's protein is not the same as the translated DNA, so the protein here was read from the DNA. The gene names given are mouse names. The read terminates 3 residues ahead of where the CDR3 ends, so the germline J gene completes it. The chain is built from TRBV13-3 and TRBJ1-6, with 7 bases identical to TRBD1. TRBJ1-6 is an open reading frame, and its role is uncertain. Germline V CDR1 and CDR2: NNHDY, SYVADS. This CDR3 has 15 amino acids. V lost 1 base and J lost 7; bases outside the gene matches: 5. This chain's CDR3 is CASSDPGGKNSPLYF. The CDR3 DNA, read in part, is TGTGCCAGCAGTGATCCAGGGGGTAAGAATTCGCCC.